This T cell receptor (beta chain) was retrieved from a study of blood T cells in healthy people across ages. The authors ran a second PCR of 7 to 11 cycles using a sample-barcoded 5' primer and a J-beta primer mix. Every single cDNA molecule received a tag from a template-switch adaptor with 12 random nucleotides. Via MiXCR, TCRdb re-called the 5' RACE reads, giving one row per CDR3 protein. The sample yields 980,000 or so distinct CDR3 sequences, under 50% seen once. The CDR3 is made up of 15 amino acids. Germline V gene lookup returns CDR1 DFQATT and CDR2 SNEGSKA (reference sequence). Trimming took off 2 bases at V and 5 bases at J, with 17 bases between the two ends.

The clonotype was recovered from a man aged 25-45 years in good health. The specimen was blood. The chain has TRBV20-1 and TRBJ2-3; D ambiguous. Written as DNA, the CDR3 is TGCAGTGCTAGAAGTTCGGAGAGGATTAAAGATACGCAGTATTTT. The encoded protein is CSARSSERIKDTQYF.